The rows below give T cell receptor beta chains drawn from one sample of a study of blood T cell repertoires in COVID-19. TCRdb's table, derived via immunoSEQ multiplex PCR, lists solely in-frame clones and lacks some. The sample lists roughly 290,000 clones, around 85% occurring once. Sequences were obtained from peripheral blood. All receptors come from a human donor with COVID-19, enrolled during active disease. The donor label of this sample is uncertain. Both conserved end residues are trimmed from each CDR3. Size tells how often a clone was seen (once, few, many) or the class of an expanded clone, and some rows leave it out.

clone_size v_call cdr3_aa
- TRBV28 ASSSPSGTLNTEAF
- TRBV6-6 ASRTGFRDLQETQY
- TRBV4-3 ASSQDRGTEAF
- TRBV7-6 ASSLGGYTKPNTGELF
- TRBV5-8 ASSRRDRKETQY
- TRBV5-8 ASSLGSGPLH
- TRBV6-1 ASSEALRGLGTEAF
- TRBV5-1 ASRGTGDRTEAF
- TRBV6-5 ASSPRGSEQY
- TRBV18 ASSPLGQHSGANVLT
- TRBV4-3 ASSQDRASASTDTQY
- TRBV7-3 ASSLTRVETQY
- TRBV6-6 ASNPTGPNEQY
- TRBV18 ASSPAGDSPLH
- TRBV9 ASSAGLAGVQF
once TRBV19 ASSISQGARTQY